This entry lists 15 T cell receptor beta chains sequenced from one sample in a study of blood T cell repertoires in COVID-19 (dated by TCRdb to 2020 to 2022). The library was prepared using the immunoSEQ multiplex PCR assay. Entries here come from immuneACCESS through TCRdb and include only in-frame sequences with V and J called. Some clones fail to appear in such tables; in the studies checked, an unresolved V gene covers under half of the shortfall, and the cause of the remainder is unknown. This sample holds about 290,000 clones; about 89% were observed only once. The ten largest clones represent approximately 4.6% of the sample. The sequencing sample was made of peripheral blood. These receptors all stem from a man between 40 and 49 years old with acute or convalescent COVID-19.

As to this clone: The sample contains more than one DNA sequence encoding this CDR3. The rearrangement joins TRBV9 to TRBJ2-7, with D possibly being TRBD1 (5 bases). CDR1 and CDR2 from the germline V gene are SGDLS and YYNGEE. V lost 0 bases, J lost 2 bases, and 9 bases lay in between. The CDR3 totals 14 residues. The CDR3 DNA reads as TGTGCCAGCAGCGTAGGGCAGGGTGCCTACGAGCAGTACTTC. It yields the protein CASSVGQGAYEQYF.

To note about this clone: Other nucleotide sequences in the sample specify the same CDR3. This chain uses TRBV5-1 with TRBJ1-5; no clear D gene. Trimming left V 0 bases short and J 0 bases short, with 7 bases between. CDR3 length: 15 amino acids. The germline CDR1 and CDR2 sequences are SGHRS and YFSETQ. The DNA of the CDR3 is TGCGCCAGCAGCTTGGACGGGGATAGCAATCAGCCCCAGCATTTT. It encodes CASSLDGDSNQPQHF.

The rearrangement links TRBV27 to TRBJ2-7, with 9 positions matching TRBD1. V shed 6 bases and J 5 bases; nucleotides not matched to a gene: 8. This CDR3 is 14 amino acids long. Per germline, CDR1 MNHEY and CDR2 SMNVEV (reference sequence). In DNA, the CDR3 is TGTGCCAGCAGGCTGACAGGGGGAACTAACGAGCAGTACTTC. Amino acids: CASRLTGGTNEQYF.

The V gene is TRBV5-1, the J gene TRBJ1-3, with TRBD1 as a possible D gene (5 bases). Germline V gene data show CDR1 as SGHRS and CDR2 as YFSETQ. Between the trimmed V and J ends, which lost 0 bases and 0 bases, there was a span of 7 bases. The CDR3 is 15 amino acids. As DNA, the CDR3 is TGCGCCAGCAGCTTGGACAGGTTCTCTGGAAACACCATATATTTT. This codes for CASSLDRFSGNTIYF. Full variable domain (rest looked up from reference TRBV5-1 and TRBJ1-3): KAGVTQTPRYLIKTRGQQVTLSCSPISGHRSVSWYQQTPGQGLQFLFEYFSETQRNKGNFPGRFSGRQFSNSRSEMNVSTLELGDSALYLCASSLDRFSGNTIYFGEGSWLTVV.

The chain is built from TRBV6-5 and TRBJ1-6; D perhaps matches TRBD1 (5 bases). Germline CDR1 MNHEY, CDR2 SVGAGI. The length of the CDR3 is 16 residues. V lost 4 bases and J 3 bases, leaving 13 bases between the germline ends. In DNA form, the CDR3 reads TGTGCCAGCAGTTCTCGGTTACAGGACTATAATTCACCCCTCCACTTT. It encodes CASSSRLQDYNSPLHF.

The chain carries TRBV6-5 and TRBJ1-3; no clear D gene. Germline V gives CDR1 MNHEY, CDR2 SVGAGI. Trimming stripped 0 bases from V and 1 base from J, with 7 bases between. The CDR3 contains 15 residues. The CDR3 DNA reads TGTGCCAGCAGTTACTCCTTTGCGTCTGGAAACACCATATATTTT. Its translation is CASSYSFASGNTIYF.

For the CDR3, the DNA is TGTGCCACCAGCAGAGGGTCGGGGATATACGAGCAGTACTTC. Protein sequence: CATSRGSGIYEQYF. The chain combines TRBV15 with TRBJ2-7, with D possibly matching TRBD2 (5 bases). Trimming shortened V by 1 base and J by 4 bases, and 11 bases separated the two germline ends. The CDR3 extends over 14 amino acids. Germline loops: CDR1 LNHNV, CDR2 YYDKDF (reference sequence).

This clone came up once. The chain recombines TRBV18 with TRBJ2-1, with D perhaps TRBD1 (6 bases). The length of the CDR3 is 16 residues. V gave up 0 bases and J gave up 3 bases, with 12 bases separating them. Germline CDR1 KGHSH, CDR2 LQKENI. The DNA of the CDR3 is TGTGCCAGCTCACCACCACGGACAGCAGTCTACAATGAGCAGTTCTTC. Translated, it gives CASSPPRTAVYNEQFF.

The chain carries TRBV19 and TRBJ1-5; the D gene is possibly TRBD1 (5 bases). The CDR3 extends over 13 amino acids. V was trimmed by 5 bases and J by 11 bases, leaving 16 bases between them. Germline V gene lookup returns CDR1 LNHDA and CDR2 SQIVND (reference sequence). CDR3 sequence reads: CASSPSGGVAQHF. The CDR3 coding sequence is TGTGCCAGTAGTCCCTCGGGGGGTGTAGCCCAGCATTTT.

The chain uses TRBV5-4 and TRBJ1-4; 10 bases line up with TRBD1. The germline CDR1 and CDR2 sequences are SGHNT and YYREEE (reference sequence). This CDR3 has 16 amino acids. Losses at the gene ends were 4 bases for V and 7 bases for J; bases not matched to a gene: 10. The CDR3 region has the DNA TGTGCCAGCAGCAGAGGCGGAGGGGACAGGGGTGAAAAACTGTTTTTT. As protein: CASSRGGGDRGEKLFF.

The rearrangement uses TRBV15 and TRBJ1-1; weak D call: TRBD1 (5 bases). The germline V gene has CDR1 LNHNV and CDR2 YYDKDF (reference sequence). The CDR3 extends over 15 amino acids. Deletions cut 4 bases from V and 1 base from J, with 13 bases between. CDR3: CATSTKRTGNTEAFF. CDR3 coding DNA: TGTGCCACCAGCACCAAACGTACAGGGAACACTGAAGCTTTCTTT.

DNA for the CDR3: TGTGCCACCAGGACAGGGTTGAGCAATCAGCCCCAGCATTTT. Translation: CATRTGLSNQPQHF. The chain has TRBV28 and TRBJ1-5; 8 bases are shared with TRBD1. The CDR3 totals 14 residues. The germline V gene has CDR1 MDHEN and CDR2 SYDVKM. The ends lost 10 bases at V and 1 base at J; junction bases unmatched: 6.

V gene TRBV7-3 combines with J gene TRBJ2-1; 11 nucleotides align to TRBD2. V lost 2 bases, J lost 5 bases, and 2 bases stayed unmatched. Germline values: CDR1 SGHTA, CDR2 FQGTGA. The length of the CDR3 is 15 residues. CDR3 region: CASSLGTSGHNEQFF. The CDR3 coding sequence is TGTGCCAGCAGCTTAGGGACTAGCGGACACAATGAGCAGTTCTTC.

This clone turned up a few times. CDR3 sequence: CASSSRTGKVTGANVLTF. The CDR3 nucleotides read TGTGCCAGCAGTTCGCGGACAGGGAAGGTTACTGGGGCCAACGTCCTGACTTTC. The chain links TRBV28 to TRBJ2-6; 8 nucleotides align to TRBD1. With 4 bases clipped from V and 2 bases from J, the junction kept 10 bases outside the gene matches. In germline, CDR1 is MDHEN, CDR2 SYDVKM. The CDR3 spans 18 residues.

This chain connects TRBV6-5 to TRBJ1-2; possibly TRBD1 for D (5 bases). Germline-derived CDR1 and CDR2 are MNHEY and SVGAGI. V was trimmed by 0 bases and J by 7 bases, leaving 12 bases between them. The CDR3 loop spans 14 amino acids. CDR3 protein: CASSYSTAGPGYTF. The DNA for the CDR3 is TGTGCCAGCAGTTACTCGACTGCGGGGCCTGGCTACACCTTC.